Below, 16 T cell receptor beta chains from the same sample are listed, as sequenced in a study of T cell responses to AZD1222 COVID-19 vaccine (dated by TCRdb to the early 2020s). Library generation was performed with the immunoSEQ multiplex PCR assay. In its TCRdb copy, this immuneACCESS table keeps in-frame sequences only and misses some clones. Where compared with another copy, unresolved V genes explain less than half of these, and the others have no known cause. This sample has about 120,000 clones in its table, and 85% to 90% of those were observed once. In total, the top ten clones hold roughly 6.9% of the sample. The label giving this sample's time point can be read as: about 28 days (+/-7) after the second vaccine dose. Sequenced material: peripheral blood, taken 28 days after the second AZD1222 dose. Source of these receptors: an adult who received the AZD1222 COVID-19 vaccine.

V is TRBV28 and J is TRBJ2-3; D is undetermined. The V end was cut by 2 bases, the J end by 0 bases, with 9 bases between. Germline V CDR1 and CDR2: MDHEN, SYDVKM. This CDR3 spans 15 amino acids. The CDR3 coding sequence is TGTGCCAGCAGTTTACTTACGTCTAGCACAGATACGCAGTATTTT. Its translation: CASSLLTSSTDTQYF.

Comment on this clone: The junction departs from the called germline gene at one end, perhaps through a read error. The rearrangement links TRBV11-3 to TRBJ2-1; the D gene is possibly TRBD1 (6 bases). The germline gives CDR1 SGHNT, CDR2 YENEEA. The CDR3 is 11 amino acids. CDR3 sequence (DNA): TGTGCCAGCAGCCCAGGGGTCAAAACCCTCTTC. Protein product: CASSPGVKTLF.

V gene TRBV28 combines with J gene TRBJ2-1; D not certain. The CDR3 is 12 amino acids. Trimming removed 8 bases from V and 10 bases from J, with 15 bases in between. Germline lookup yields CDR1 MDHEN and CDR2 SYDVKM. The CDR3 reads CASVSPGGEQFF. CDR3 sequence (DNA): TGTGCCAGCGTCTCCCCCGGCGGAGAGCAGTTCTTC.

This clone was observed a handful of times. CDR3 loop: CASSLGDRGRTEAFF. CDR3 nucleotides: TGTGCCAGCAGCTTGGGCGACAGGGGGCGGACTGAAGCTTTCTTT. The rearrangement joins TRBV7-9 to TRBJ1-1, with 10 bases fitting TRBD1. Germline V gene lookup returns CDR1 SEHNR and CDR2 FQNEAQ (reference sequence). V shed 3 bases and J 5 bases; nucleotides not matched to a gene: 6. The CDR3 spans 15 residues.

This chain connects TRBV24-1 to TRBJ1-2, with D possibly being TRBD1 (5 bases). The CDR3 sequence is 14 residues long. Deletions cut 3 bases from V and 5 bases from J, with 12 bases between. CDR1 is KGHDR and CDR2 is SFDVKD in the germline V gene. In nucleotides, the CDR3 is TGTGCCACCAGTGATCCGCCCAGGGCTTATGGCTACACCTTC. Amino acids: CATSDPPRAYGYTF.

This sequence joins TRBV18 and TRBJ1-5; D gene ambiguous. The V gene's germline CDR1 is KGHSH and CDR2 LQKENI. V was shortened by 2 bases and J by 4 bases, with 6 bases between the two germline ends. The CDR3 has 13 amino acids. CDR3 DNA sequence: TGTGCCAGCTCACCAGGGCAGAATCAGCCCCAGCATTTT. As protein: CASSPGQNQPQHF.

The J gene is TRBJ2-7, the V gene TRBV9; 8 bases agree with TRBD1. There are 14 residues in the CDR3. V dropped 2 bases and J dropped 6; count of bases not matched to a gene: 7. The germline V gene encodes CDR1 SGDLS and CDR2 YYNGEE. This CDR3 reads CASSVRTGSSEQYF. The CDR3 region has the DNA TGTGCCAGCAGCGTCCGGACAGGGAGTAGCGAGCAGTACTTC.

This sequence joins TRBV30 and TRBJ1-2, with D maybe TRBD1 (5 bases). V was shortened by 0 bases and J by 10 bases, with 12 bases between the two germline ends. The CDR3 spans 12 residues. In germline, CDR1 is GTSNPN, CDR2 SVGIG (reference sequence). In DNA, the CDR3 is TGTGCCTGGAGTGTACTCGCCAGGGACTACACCTTC. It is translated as CAWSVLARDYTF.

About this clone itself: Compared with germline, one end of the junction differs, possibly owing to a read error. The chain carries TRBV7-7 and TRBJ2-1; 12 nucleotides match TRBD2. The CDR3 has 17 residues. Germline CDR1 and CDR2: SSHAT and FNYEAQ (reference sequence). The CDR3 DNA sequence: TGTGCTAGCAGCTCATCTAGCGGGAGGGCCCAAGTGAATGAGCAGTTCTTC. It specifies CASSSSSGRAQVNEQFF.

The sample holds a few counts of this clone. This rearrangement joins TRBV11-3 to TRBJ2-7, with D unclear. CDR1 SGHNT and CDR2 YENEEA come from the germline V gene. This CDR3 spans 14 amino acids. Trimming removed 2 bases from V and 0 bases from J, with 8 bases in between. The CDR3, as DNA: TGTGCCAGCAGCTTATCGGGTCACTCCTACGAGCAGTACTTC. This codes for CASSLSGHSYEQYF. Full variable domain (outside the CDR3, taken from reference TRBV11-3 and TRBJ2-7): EAGVVQSPRYKIIEKKQPVAFWCNPISGHNTLYWYLQNLGQGPELLIRYENEEAVDDSQLPKDRFSAERLKGVDSTLKIQPAELGDSAVYLCASSLSGHSYEQYFGPGTRLTVT.

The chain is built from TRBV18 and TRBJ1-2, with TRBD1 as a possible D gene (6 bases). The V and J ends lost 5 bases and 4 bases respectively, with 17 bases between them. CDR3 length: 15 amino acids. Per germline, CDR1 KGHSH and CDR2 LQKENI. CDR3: CASSLQGPGAYGYTF. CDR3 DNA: TGTGCCAGCTCATTACAGGGCCCCGGGGCCTATGGCTACACCTTC.

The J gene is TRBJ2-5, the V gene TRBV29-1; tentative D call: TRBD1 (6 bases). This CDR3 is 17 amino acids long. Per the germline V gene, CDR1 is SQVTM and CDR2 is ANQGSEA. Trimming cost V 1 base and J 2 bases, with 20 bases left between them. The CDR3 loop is CSVEVEGWGHLQETQYF. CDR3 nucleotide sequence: TGCAGCGTTGAAGTCGAAGGATGGGGACACCTGCAAGAGACCCAGTACTTC.

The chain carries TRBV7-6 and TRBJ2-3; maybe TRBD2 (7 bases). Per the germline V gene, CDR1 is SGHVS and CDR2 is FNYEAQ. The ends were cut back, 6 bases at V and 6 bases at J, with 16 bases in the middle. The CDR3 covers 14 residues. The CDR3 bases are TGTGCCAGCAGGGGAGGGGGGATTTGGGATACGCAGTATTTT. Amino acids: CASRGGGIWDTQYF.

This chain's CDR3 is CASSQAHGNTIYF. For the CDR3, the DNA is TGTGCCAGCAGCCAAGCACATGGAAACACCATATATTTT. This rearrangement joins TRBV3-1 (or the pseudogene TRBV3-2) to TRBJ1-3; D uncertain. CDR3 length equals 13 residues. Germline V lookup: CDR1 LGHDT, CDR2 YNNKEL (reference sequence). The V and J ends lost 1 base and 3 bases respectively, with 4 bases between them.

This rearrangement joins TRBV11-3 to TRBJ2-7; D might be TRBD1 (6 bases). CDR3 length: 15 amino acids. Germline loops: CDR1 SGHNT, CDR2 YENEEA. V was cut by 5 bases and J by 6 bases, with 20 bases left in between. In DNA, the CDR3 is TGTGCCAGCAGCACTAGGACAGTTCTTAGTGGCGAGCAGTACTTC. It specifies CASSTRTVLSGEQYF.

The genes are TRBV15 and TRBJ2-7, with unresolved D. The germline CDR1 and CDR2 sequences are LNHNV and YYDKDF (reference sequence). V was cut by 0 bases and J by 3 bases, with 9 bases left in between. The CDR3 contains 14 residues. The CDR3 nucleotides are TGTGCCACCAGCAGAGATACCCGAGACTACGAGCAGTACTTC. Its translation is CATSRDTRDYEQYF. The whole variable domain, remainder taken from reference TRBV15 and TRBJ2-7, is DAMVIQNPRYQVTQFGKPVTLSCSQTLNHNVMYWYQQKSSQAPKLLFHYYDKDFNNEADTPDNFQSRRPNTSFCFLDIRSPGLGDTAMYLCATSRDTRDYEQYFGPGTRLTVT.